This is a list of T cell receptor beta chains from one sample in a study of blood T cell repertoires in COVID-19. Sequencing used immunoSEQ multiplex PCR; TCRdb keeps in-frame clones, though not all of them. The sample shows some 83,000 clones, 84% of them seen only once. Sequencing was performed on peripheral blood. Receptor source: a man aged 45-65 years with acute or convalescent COVID-19. Both conserved end residues are part of each CDR3. D genes are given only for firm matches.

v_call: TRBV27
cdr3_length: 15
j_call: TRBJ2-7
d_call: TRBD2
cdr3_nt: TGTGCCAGCAGAGGGGTATCTCGGGGGGTCTACGAGCAGTACTTC
cdr3_aa: CASRGVSRGVYEQYF

v_call: TRBV6-2/TRBV6-3
cdr3_length: 12
j_call: TRBJ2-7
d_call: NA
cdr3_nt: TGTGCCAGCAGTTGGACTAACTACGAGCAGTACTTC
cdr3_aa: CASSWTNYEQYF

v_call: TRBV12-3/TRBV12-4
cdr3_length: 11
j_call: TRBJ2-1
d_call: NA
cdr3_nt: TGTGCCAGCAGTCGTAGCGCCCCTCAGTTCTTC
cdr3_aa: CASSRSAPQFF

v_call: TRBV30
cdr3_length: 14
j_call: TRBJ1-3
d_call: NA
cdr3_nt: TGTGCCTGGAGCCCCTTCAGCTCTGGAAACACCATATATTTT
cdr3_aa: CAWSPFSSGNTIYF

v_call: TRBV11-3
cdr3_length: 14
j_call: TRBJ2-7
d_call: TRBD2
cdr3_nt: TGTGCCAGCAGCCCACGGACTAGCGGGCCCGAGCAGTACTTC
cdr3_aa: CASSPRTSGPEQYF

v_call: TRBV10-3
cdr3_length: 15
j_call: TRBJ1-6
d_call: TRBD1
cdr3_nt: TGTGCCATCAGGCATGGGGACAGACTAAATTCACCCCTCCACTTT
cdr3_aa: CAIRHGDRLNSPLHF

v_call: TRBV7-9
cdr3_length: 14
j_call: TRBJ1-1
d_call: NA
cdr3_nt: TGTGCCAGCAGCTTAGTCCGGGTGAGAACTGAAGCTTTCTTT
cdr3_aa: CASSLVRVRTEAFF

v_call: TRBV7-2
cdr3_length: 15
j_call: TRBJ1-3
d_call: NA
cdr3_nt: TGTGCCAGCAGCGTGCTGACAGGAGCTGGAAACACCATATATTTT
cdr3_aa: CASSVLTGAGNTIYF

v_call: TRBV6-5
cdr3_length: 14
j_call: TRBJ2-1
d_call: TRBD2
cdr3_nt: TGTGCCAGCAGTAAGACTAGCGGGGGGAGTGAGCAGTTCTTC
cdr3_aa: CASSKTSGGSEQFF

v_call: TRBV7-7
cdr3_length: 14
j_call: TRBJ2-5
d_call: NA
cdr3_nt: TGTGCCAGCAGCTTAGGAGACGTTCAGGGGACCCAGTACTTC
cdr3_aa: CASSLGDVQGTQYF